Presented here are 25 T cell receptor beta chains from one specimen sequenced in a study of T cells after yellow fever vaccination. TCRdb redid the calling of the 5' RACE reads with MiXCR, one entry per CDR3 protein. Of hundreds of thousands of distinct CDR3 sequences listed, roughly 12% are singletons. Sequencing used PBMCs, obtained on the day of the yellow fever booster vaccination. The source of these receptors is a man aged 25 to 40 who received the YFV17D yellow fever vaccine.

The chain combines TRBV5-1 with TRBJ1-1; 8 nucleotides agree with TRBD1. Germline values: CDR1 SGHRS, CDR2 YFSETQ. The V segment lost 4 bases and the J segment 3 bases; nucleotides outside the gene matches: 8. The CDR3 spans 15 residues. CDR3 loop: CASSAHRGADTEAFF. CDR3 in DNA: TGCGCCAGCAGCGCTCACAGGGGGGCGGACACTGAAGCTTTCTTT.

The DNA for the CDR3 is TGTGCCAGCAGCTTCGGGACTAGGGGCACAGATACGCAGTATTTT. Protein sequence: CASSFGTRGTDTQYF. This rearrangement joins TRBV7-2 to TRBJ2-3; 8 bases are a match to TRBD2. Germline lookup yields CDR1 SGHTA and CDR2 FQGNSA. The CDR3 is made up of 15 amino acids. J gave up 1 base and V 3 bases, and 3 bases lay outside the gene matches. The complete variable domain, with remaining parts taken from reference TRBV7-2 and TRBJ2-3, reads GAGVSQSPSNKVTEKGKDVELRCDPISGHTALYWYRQSLGQGLEFLIYFQGNSAPDKSGLPSDRFSAERTGGSVSTLTIQRTQQEDSAVYLCASSFGTRGTDTQYFGPGTRLTVL.

The chain is built from TRBV18 and TRBJ1-5; unclear D gene. CDR1 KGHSH and CDR2 LQKENI come from the germline V gene. The CDR3 is made up of 14 amino acids. The V and J ends lost 0 bases and 5 bases respectively, with 8 bases between them. CDR3 sequence: CASSPPNGDQPQHF. In DNA, the CDR3 is TGTGCCAGCTCACCACCAAACGGAGATCAGCCCCAGCATTTT.

This clonotype was detected many times. The rearrangement uses TRBV29-1 and TRBJ2-5; D is perhaps TRBD1 or TRBD2 (5 bases each). V lost 8 bases to trimming and J lost 2 bases, with 9 bases between them. Germline V gene data show CDR1 as SQVTM and CDR2 as ANQGSEA. This CDR3 is 11 amino acids long. In DNA, the CDR3 is TGCAGCACCAGGGAGCAAGAGACCCAGTACTTC. Its protein product is CSTREQETQYF. Based on the CDR3 plus reference TRBV29-1 and TRBJ2-5, the full variable domain is SAVISQKPSRDICQRGTSLTIQCQVDSQVTMMFWYRQQPGQSLTLIATANQGSEATYESGFVIDKFPISRPNLTFSTLTVSNMSPEDSSIYLCSTREQETQYFGPGTRLLVL.

The V call is TRBV9, the J call TRBJ1-1, with unresolved D. The germline V gene encodes CDR1 SGDLS and CDR2 YYNGEE. The V gene lost 4 bases and the J gene lost 0 bases, with 10 bases spanning the gap. CDR3 length equals 14 residues. The CDR3 loop is CASSPNNLNTEAFF. The CDR3 DNA follows: TGTGCCAGCAGCCCAAACAACTTGAACACTGAAGCTTTCTTT. Full variable domain (rest looked up from reference TRBV9 and TRBJ1-1): DSGVTQTPKHLITATGQRVTLRCSPRSGDLSVYWYQQSLDQGLQFLIQYYNGEERAKGNILERFSAQQFPDLHSELNLSSLELGDSALYFCASSPNNLNTEAFFGQGTRLTVV.

This clonotype turned up a few times. This chain joins TRBV20-1 and TRBJ2-1; D is unresolved. Trimming shortened V by 4 bases and J by 0 bases, and 13 bases separated the two germline ends. The CDR3 contains 15 residues. In germline, CDR1 is DFQATT, CDR2 SNEGSKA (reference sequence). The CDR3 DNA reads TGCAGTGCTACCGTCGCGCGTAGCTCCTACAATGAGCAGTTCTTC. Residues: CSATVARSSYNEQFF.

V and J are TRBV12-3 or TRBV12-4 and TRBJ2-3, with D perhaps being TRBD1 or TRBD2 (6 bases each). This CDR3 contains 15 residues. Trimming left V 3 bases short and J 2 bases short, with 12 bases between. The CDR3 DNA reads as TGTGCCAGCAGTTTCCGGAGGGGGAACACAGATACGCAGTATTTT. Amino acid sequence: CASSFRRGNTDTQYF.

This chain uses TRBV5-1 with TRBJ2-2; TRBD2 is a possible D gene (6 bases). Trimming pared 1 base from V and 3 bases from J, leaving 10 bases between. Germline loops: CDR1 SGHRS, CDR2 YFSETQ. The CDR3 length is 15 residues. CDR3 bases: TGCGCCAGCAGCTTGAAGGGGACTTACACCGGGGAGCTGTTTTTT. This gives the protein CASSLKGTYTGELFF.

V usage is TRBV6-5 and J usage is TRBJ1-1, with 7 nucleotides matching TRBD1. CDR1 and CDR2 from the germline V gene are MNHEY and SVGAGI. This CDR3 region has 15 residues. J was trimmed by 1 base and V by 2 bases; bases with no gene match: 4. This CDR3 is CASSYRGTENTEAFF. DNA for the CDR3: TGTGCCAGCAGTTACAGGGGGACAGAGAACACTGAAGCTTTCTTT.

This clonotype has more than one count but fewer than ten. The chain joins TRBV6-1 to TRBJ2-3; 12 bases are a match to TRBD2. Germline V CDR1 and CDR2: MNHNS, SASEGT. The CDR3 has 15 residues. The V gene end was trimmed by 6 bases and the J gene end by 4 bases; junction bases not matched to a gene: 5. The CDR3 region is CASRGLAGSADTQYF. The DNA for the CDR3 is TGTGCCAGCAGAGGACTAGCGGGAAGTGCAGATACGCAGTATTTT.

This clonotype was observed a handful of times. The chain is built from TRBV5-4 and TRBJ2-7; 7 positions match TRBD2. Germline values: CDR1 SGHNT, CDR2 YYREEE (reference sequence). The junction had 10 bases not matched to a gene; V was cut back by 3 bases and J by 4 bases. CDR3 length: 15 amino acids. The CDR3 sequence is CASSWRGSGYYEQYF. CDR3 DNA sequence: TGTGCCAGCAGCTGGAGGGGTAGCGGGTATTACGAGCAGTACTTC.

J is TRBJ1-1 and V is TRBV6-1, with 7 bases aligning to TRBD1. The V gene's germline CDR1 is MNHNS and CDR2 SASEGT. Trimming at V came to 5 bases and at J to 11 bases, leaving 5 bases not matched to a gene. This CDR3 region has 11 residues. The DNA for the CDR3 is TGTGCCAGCAGTCGGGGACAGACGGCTTTCTTT. It codes for CASSRGQTAFF.

The chain employs TRBV20-1 and TRBJ2-3; 11 bases line up with TRBD2. The CDR3 spans 15 residues. V dropped 4 bases and J dropped 3; count of bases not matched to a gene: 6. CDR1 and CDR2 (germline): DFQATT, SNEGSKA (reference sequence). Written as DNA, the CDR3 is TGCAGTGCTATTTCACTAGCGGGAGCGACAGATACGCAGTATTTT. This codes for CSAISLAGATDTQYF.

This clonotype was counted only a few times. This sequence joins TRBV20-1 and TRBJ2-1; D gene unclear. V lost 3 bases and J lost 10, with 7 bases in between. Germline V lookup: CDR1 DFQATT, CDR2 SNEGSKA (reference sequence). The CDR3 runs 10 residues. The CDR3 DNA is TGCAGTGCTAGTACGCGCGAGCAGTTCTTC. Amino acids: CSASTREQFF.

This clonotype has just a few counts. CDR3 residues: CASSLDSLSYEQYF. The CDR3 bases are TGTGCCAGCTCACTCGACTCACTCTCCTACGAGCAGTACTTC. The chain uses TRBV18 and TRBJ2-7; D is uncertain. Germline CDR1 and CDR2: KGHSH and LQKENI. This CDR3 comprises 14 residues. The V gene lost 4 bases and the J gene lost 0 bases, with 10 bases spanning the gap.

The genes are TRBV3-1 and TRBJ1-1; 8 bases line up with TRBD1. Germline CDR1 is LGHDT and CDR2 is YNNKEL (reference sequence). The CDR3 has 14 amino acids. The V gene end was trimmed by 0 bases and the J gene end by 8 bases; junction bases not matched to a gene: 5. The CDR3 spells CASSQDLGQGEAFF. Written as DNA, the CDR3 is TGTGCCAGCAGCCAAGATCTTGGACAGGGAGAAGCTTTCTTT.

This clonotype was observed a few times. This rearrangement joins TRBV20-1 to TRBJ2-3; D possibly corresponds to TRBD2 (6 bases). The CDR3 runs 14 residues. Trimming removed 6 bases at V and 6 bases at J, with 19 bases between. The germline V gene has CDR1 DFQATT and CDR2 SNEGSKA (reference sequence). CDR3 coding DNA: TGCAGTGCCAAACTAGCCGGCAGGTCCGATACGCAGTATTTT. Its protein product is CSAKLAGRSDTQYF.

This clonotype was seen more than once but under ten times. The rearrangement links TRBV20-1 to TRBJ1-5; tentatively, D is TRBD1 (5 bases). In germline, CDR1 is DFQATT, CDR2 SNEGSKA (reference sequence). The V and J ends lost 4 bases and 2 bases respectively, with 18 bases between them. There are 16 residues in the CDR3. The CDR3 region has the DNA TGCAGTGCTACGGGGGGACTCTCACAGGGCAATCAGCCCCAGCATTTT. This translates into CSATGGLSQGNQPQHF.

This clonotype was observed a handful of times. The rearrangement uses TRBV4-3 and TRBJ2-3; 10 bases match TRBD2. Germline values: CDR1 LGHNA, CDR2 YSLEER. The CDR3 has 18 residues. With 4 bases clipped from V and 3 bases from J, the junction kept 13 bases outside the gene matches. CDR3 amino acids: CASSPDSGSGRGTDTQYF. CDR3 coding DNA: TGCGCCAGCAGCCCCGACTCGGGGAGCGGGAGGGGAACAGATACGCAGTATTTT.

This clonotype was seen a handful of times. This chain joins TRBV6-1 and TRBJ2-1, with 8 bases fitting TRBD2. CDR3 size: 14 residues. Germline V gene data show CDR1 as MNHNS and CDR2 as SASEGT. J gave up 3 bases and V 6 bases, and 4 bases lay outside the gene matches. The CDR3 bases are TGTGCCAGCAGGACTAGCGCCAACTACAATGAGCAGTTCTTC. Its translation is CASRTSANYNEQFF.

Here the CDR3 DNA reads TGTGCCAGCAGCCAAGGAAGTGGGCTAGCGGGAGCTACAGATACGCAGTATTTT. Translating gives CASSQGSGLAGATDTQYF. The V and J genes are TRBV3-1 and TRBJ2-3; 10 bases match TRBD2. The junction had 10 bases not matched to a gene; V was cut back by 1 base and J by 3 bases. Germline assignment: CDR1 LGHDT and CDR2 YNNKEL (reference sequence). The CDR3 length is 18 residues.

The rearrangement links TRBV7-9 to TRBJ2-4, with 10 bases matching TRBD2. The junction had 5 bases not matched to a gene; V was cut back by 5 bases and J by 7 bases. Germline V CDR1 and CDR2: SEHNR, FQNEAQ (reference sequence). CDR3 length: 14 amino acids. In DNA form, the CDR3 reads TGTGCCAGCAGCCAGACTAGCGGGTCGAACATTCAGTACTTC. The encoded protein is CASSQTSGSNIQYF.

The J gene is TRBJ1-1, the V gene TRBV7-8; possible D gene TRBD1, 6 bases. Germline V gene data show CDR1 as SGHVS and CDR2 as FQNEAQ. This CDR3 has 18 amino acids. V lost 4 bases and J lost 1, with 22 bases in between. CDR3 in DNA: TGTGCCAGCAGCTCAGGGTGGAGGGGGGCGAGAGGGAACACTGAAGCTTTCTTT. Translating gives CASSSGWRGARGNTEAFF. The whole variable domain, remainder taken from reference TRBV7-8 and TRBJ1-1, is GAGVSQSPRYKVAKRGQDVALRCDPISGHVSLFWYQQALGQGPEFLTYFQNEAQLDKSGLPSDRFFAERPEGSVSTLKIQRTQQEDSAVYLCASSSGWRGARGNTEAFFGQGTRLTVV.

Concerning this clonotype: At one end the junction does not follow the germline gene, possibly because of a read error. V is TRBV12-3 or TRBV12-4 and J is TRBJ2-6; no firm D call. This CDR3 spans 19 amino acids. CDR3 region: CASTPQVSQRTSGTNVLTF. DNA for the CDR3: TGTGCCAGCACCCCCCAGGTCTCTCAGCGTACCTCTGGGACCAACGTCCTGACTTTC.

This rearrangement joins TRBV30 to TRBJ2-5; possible D gene TRBD2, 6 bases. Per the germline V gene, CDR1 is GTSNPN and CDR2 is SVGIG (reference sequence). The ends were cut back, 3 bases at V and 4 bases at J, with 12 bases in the middle. The CDR3 sequence is 13 residues long. In nucleotides, the CDR3 is TGTGCCTGGAGCAGGAGGGAGCTAGAGACCCAGTACTTC. It translates to CAWSRRELETQYF. The complete variable domain, with remaining parts taken from reference TRBV30 and TRBJ2-5, reads SQTIHQWPATLVQPVGSPLSLECTVEGTSNPNLYWYRQAAGRGLQLLFYSVGIGQISSEVPQNLSASRPQDRQFILSSKKLLLSDSGFYLCAWSRRELETQYFGPGTRLLVL.